This T cell receptor beta chain originates from a study of blood T cell repertoires in COVID-19 (dated by TCRdb to the early 2020s). Turning to the overall study: Collaborator samples came from the United States, Italy and Spain and covered acute and convalescent phases of COVID-19. Where available, HLA class I and class II types were taken from metadata supplied by the sample provider and were not determined by assay-based typing. The dataset comprised deeply sampled blood TCRbeta repertoires from subjects exposed to, actively infected with, or recovered from COVID-19. A freely available public database, intended as a resource for researchers studying the immune response to SARS-CoV-2, is where the repertoires were released. The samples were drawn from the first 160 participants of the ongoing ImmuneRACE study and from more than 1,000 subjects provided by 6 global collaborators. Sample metadata almost always included a de-identified subject ID, COVID-19 status, age in years and sex. The prospective study material was composed of cDNA or gDNA derived from T cells, B-cell-depleted T cells, or PBMCs. What the research found in general, with its limitations: Clinical and demographic metadata were provided uncurated, with the amount varying by source and participant.

The immunoSEQ Assay, a bias-controlled multiplex PCR, was used to amplify TCRbeta CDR3 regions from genomic DNA. On the authors' methods: Within the assay, amplification of reference gene primers was used to estimate how many nucleated cells each sample contained. To quantify the absolute abundance of each unique TCRbeta CDR3 rearrangement, sequence reads were collapsed and filtered. Productive Simpson clonality was computed per sample as the square root of Simpson's diversity index over productive rearrangements. TCRdb mirrors the immuneACCESS table, restricted to in-frame sequences. Some clones are absent from its copies; in checked studies, under half trace to an unresolved V gene, and the reason for the others is unknown. The DNA gave D and trimming, while V, J and clone size come from that table. For this sample there are 150,000 to 200,000 clones; roughly 80% appear just once. The ten biggest clones cover around 2.4% of the sample.

As for this clone: Its antigen is not yet known. Within one base of it there is no much larger clone, and no base qualities were kept.

Collaborating institutions collected whole blood in K2EDTA tubes following their own protocols. For TCRbeta analysis, collaborator samples were shipped as frozen whole blood, as isolated PBMCs, or as DNA extracted from either sample type. The sequenced material came from peripheral blood. The TCR comes from a human donor with acute or convalescent COVID-19. The donor label of this sample is uncertain.

The CDR3 loop reads CASSLGAPTDTQYF. The nucleotides read TGCGCCAGCAGCTTGGGGGCACCCACAGATACGCAGTATTTT. Here the chain combines TRBV5-1 and TRBJ2-3, with no reliable assignment of the D segment. CDR1 and CDR2 (SGHRS, YFSETQ) derive from the germline V gene. The CDR3 runs 14 residues from the cysteine to the phenylalanine. The retained sequence is limited to the CDR3, 42 bases, with the frame set at the first base. V is shortened by 0 bases, J by 2 bases, and the region joining them spans 7 bases.